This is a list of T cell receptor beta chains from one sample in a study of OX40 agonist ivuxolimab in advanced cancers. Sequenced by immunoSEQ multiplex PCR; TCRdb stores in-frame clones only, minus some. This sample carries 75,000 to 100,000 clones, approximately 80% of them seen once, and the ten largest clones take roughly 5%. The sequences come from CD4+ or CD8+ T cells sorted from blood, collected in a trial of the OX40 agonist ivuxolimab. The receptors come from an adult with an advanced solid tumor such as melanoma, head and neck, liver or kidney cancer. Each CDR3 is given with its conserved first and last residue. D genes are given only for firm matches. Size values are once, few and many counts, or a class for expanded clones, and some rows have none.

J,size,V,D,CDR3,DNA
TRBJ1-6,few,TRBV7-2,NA,CASSLMDSPLHF,TGTGCCAGCAGCTTAATGGATTCACCCCTCCACTTT
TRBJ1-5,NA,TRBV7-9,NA,CASSPGYSWGNQPQHF,TGTGCCAGCAGCCCGGGCTATTCTTGGGGCAATCAGCCCCAGCATTTT
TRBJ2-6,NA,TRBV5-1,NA,CASSLRLGSGANVLTF,TGCGCCAGCAGCTTGAGGTTGGGATCTGGGGCCAACGTCCTGACTTTC
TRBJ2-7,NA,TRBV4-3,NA,CASSQEGNSYEQYF,TGCGCCAGCAGCCAAGAGGGCAACTCCTACGAGCAGTACTTC
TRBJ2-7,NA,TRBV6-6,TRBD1,CASRGGTGGEQYF,TGTGCCAGCAGAGGCGGTACAGGGGGCGAGCAGTACTTC
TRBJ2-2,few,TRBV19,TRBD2,CASSMGGTGELFF,TGTGCCAGTAGTATGGGAGGGACCGGGGAGCTGTTTTTT
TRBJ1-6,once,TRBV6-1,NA,CASSDRGLNSPLHF,TGTGCCAGCAGTGATCGGGGGCTTAATTCACCCCTCCACTTT
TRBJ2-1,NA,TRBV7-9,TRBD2,CASSRLAGGNEQFF,TGTGCCAGCAGCAGACTAGCGGGGGGAAATGAGCAGTTCTTC
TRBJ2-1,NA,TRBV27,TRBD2,CASSLRGLAGANEQFF,TGTGCCAGCAGTTTACGGGGACTAGCGGGAGCAAATGAGCAGTTCTTC
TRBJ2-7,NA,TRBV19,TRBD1,CASRMRTGSAEQYF,TGTGCCAGTAGGATGAGGACAGGGTCGGCCGAGCAGTACTTC
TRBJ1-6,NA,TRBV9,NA,CASSVDPYNSPLHF,TGTGCCAGCAGCGTAGACCCCTATAATTCACCCCTCCACTTT
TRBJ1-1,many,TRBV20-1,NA,CSALGDTEAFF,TGCAGTGCGTTGGGGGACACTGAAGCTTTCTTT
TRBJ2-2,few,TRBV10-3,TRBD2,CAISGSGRVTGELFF,TGTGCCATCAGTGGTAGCGGGAGAGTGACCGGGGAGCTGTTTTTT
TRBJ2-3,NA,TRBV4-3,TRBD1,CASSQDDRERNTQYF,TGCGCCAGCAGCCAAGACGACAGGGAGAGGAATACGCAGTATTTT
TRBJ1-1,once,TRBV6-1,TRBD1,CASKKTGGTGTEAFF,TGTGCCAGCAAGAAGACAGGGGGCACGGGCACTGAAGCTTTCTTT
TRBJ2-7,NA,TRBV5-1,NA,CASSSDAYEQYF,TGCGCCAGCAGCTCGGATGCCTACGAGCAGTACTTC
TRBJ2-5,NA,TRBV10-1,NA,CASSEGVMWETQYF,TGCGCCAGCAGTGAGGGGGTAATGTGGGAGACCCAGTACTTC
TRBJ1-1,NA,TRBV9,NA,CASSVDGRVNEAFF,TGTGCCAGCAGCGTAGATGGCAGAGTAAACGAAGCTTTCTTT
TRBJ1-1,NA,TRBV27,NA,CASSLSEYTEAFF,TGTGCCAGCAGTTTGTCCGAGTACACTGAAGCTTTCTTT
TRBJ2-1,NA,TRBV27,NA,CASSLVGSYNEQFF,TGTGCCAGCAGCCTGGTAGGTTCCTACAATGAGCAGTTCTTC
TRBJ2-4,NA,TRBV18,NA,CASSPQTGVGNIQYF,TGTGCCAGCTCACCACAGACGGGAGTGGGGAACATTCAGTACTTC
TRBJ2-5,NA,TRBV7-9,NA,CASPPNGAVEETQYF,TGTGCCAGTCCACCGAACGGGGCCGTGGAAGAGACCCAGTACTTC
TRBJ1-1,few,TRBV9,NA,CASSRTDNTEAFF,TGTGCCAGCAGCCGGACAGATAACACTGAAGCTTTCTTT
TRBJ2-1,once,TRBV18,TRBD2,CASSPGLAGDNEQFF,TGTGCCAGCTCACCCGGACTAGCGGGAGACAATGAGCAGTTCTTC
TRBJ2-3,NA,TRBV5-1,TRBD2,CASSPIGTTTDTQYF,TGCGCCAGCAGCCCCATAGGGACTACCACAGATACGCAGTATTTT
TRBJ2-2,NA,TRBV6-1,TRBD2,CASSGTSGRSHTGELFF,TGTGCCAGCAGTGGGACTAGCGGGAGGTCGCACACCGGGGAGCTGTTTTTT
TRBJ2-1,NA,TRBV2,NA,CASSELSSYNEQFF,TGTGCCAGCAGTGAGCTCAGCTCCTACAATGAGCAGTTCTTC
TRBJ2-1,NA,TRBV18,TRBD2,CASSRGPGGIYNNEQFF,TGTGCCAGCTCACGTGGACCGGGAGGGATTTATAACAATGAGCAGTTCTTC
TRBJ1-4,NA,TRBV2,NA,CASRLDRTNEKLFF,TGTGCCAGCAGACTCGACAGGACTAATGAAAAACTGTTTTTT
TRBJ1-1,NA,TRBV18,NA,CASSPDIPNTEAFF,TGTGCCAGCTCACCGGACATCCCGAACACTGAAGCTTTCTTT
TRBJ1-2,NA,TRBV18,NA,CASSPGGNLGLGYGYTF,TGTGCCAGCTCACCAGGTGGTAATTTGGGCCTGGGGTATGGCTACACCTTC
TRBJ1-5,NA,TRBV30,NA,CAWSQGQASNQPQHF,TGTGCCTGGAGCCAGGGGCAGGCGAGCAATCAGCCCCAGCATTTT
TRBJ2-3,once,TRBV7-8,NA,CASSLAPGTDTQYF,TGTGCCAGCAGCTTAGCCCCTGGCACAGATACGCAGTATTTT
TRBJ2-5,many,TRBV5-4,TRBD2,CASSISGIGETQYF,TGTGCCAGCAGTATTAGCGGGATTGGAGAGACCCAGTACTTC
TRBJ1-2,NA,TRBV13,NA,CASSLERGPTYTF,TGTGCCAGCAGCTTAGAAAGGGGACCGACCTACACCTTC
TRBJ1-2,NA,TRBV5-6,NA,CASSFRGHYGYTF,TGTGCCAGCAGCTTTAGAGGGCACTATGGCTACACCTTC
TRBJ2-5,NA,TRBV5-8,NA,CASSLRQRQETQYF,TGTGCCAGCAGCTTGAGGCAGAGACAAGAGACCCAGTACTTC
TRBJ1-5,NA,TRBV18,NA,CASSPSPGRQPQHF,TGTGCCAGCTCACCAAGCCCAGGGAGGCAGCCCCAGCATTTT
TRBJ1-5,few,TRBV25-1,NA,CASRRADNQPQHF,TGTGCCAGCCGTCGGGCAGATAATCAGCCCCAGCATTTT
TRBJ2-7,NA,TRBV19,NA,CASSPSKGREQYF,TGTGCCAGTAGTCCCTCGAAGGGCAGGGAGCAGTACTTC
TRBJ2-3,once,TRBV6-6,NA,CASSYQSGTSTDTQYF,TGTGCCAGCAGTTACCAGTCCGGGACTAGCACAGATACGCAGTATTTT
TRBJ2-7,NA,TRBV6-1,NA,CASSGTLGDYEQYF,TGTGCCAGCTCCGGGACCCTCGGGGACTACGAGCAGTACTTC
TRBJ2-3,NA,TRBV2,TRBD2,CASRVTSGNTDTQYF,TGTGCCAGCAGGGTGACTAGCGGGAACACAGATACGCAGTATTTT
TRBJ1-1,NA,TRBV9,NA,CASSVSPNTEAFF,TGTGCCAGCAGCGTAAGCCCGAACACTGAAGCTTTCTTT
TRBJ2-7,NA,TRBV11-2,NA,CAGSNRVYEQYF,TGTGCCGGCAGTAACAGGGTATACGAGCAGTACTTC
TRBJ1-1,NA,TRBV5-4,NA,CASTFGGHGKNTEAFF,TGTGCCAGCACCTTTGGGGGGCATGGGAAGAACACTGAAGCTTTCTTT
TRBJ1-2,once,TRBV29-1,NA,CSVEQQAGGYTF,TGCAGCGTTGAACAACAGGCGGGAGGCTACACCTTC
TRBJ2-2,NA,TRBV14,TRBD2,CASSPDERELAGELFF,TGTGCCAGCAGCCCAGACGAGCGGGAGTTGGCCGGGGAGCTGTTTTTT
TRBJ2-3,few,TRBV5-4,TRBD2,CASSLRAGGADTQYF,TGTGCCAGCAGCTTGCGAGCGGGAGGAGCAGATACGCAGTATTTT
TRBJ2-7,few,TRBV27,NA,CASSPTPGVAASYEQYF,TGTGCCAGCAGCCCCACTCCCGGTGTAGCAGCTTCCTACGAGCAGTACTTC
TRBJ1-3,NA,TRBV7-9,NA,CASSSQWDIGNTIYF,TGTGCCAGCAGTTCGCAGTGGGACATCGGAAACACCATATATTTT
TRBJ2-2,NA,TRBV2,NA,CASSGPSTTGELFF,TGTGCCAGCAGTGGACCGTCGACTACCGGGGAGCTGTTTTTT